Given below is one T cell receptor (beta chain) in context. Its specificity is not known. This entry belongs to a study of cytomegalovirus exposure and HLA in healthy donors. PCR employed 60 Vbeta and 13 Jbeta primers. Clones were read by immunoSEQ multiplex PCR, and TCRdb kept only the in-frame ones, dropping some. This table has some 170,000 clones, about 80% appearing once. With V trimmed by 4 bases and J by 10 bases, 14 bases remained unmatched. CDR3 size: 18 residues. Germline CDR1 reads LGHNA; CDR2 reads YSLEER. The study's findings and limits: Exclusion applied to some V segments, including TRBV6-2 and TRBV6-3, as they were indistinguishable.

This chain connects TRBV4-3 to TRBJ2-1, with TRBD2 identical over 15 bases. This sequence originates from a woman aged 45-60 years in good health and CMV-seronegative. The sequencing input was PBMCs. DNA for the CDR3: TGCGCCAGCAGCCTAGGACTAGCGGGGGGGCCTGTGGAGCGGGAGCAGTTCTTC. Its translation: CASSLGLAGGPVEREQFF.